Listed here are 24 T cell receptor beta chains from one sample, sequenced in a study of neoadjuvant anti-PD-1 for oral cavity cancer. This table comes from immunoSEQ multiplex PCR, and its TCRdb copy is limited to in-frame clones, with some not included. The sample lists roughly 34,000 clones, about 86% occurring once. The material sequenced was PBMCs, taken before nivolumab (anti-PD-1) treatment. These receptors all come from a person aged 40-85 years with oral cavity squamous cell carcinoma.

Here the CDR3 reads CSVWTGRQSYEQYF. The CDR3 bases are TGCAGCGTTTGGACAGGGCGGCAGTCCTACGAGCAGTACTTC. The chain uses TRBV29-1 and TRBJ2-7; 8 bases line up with TRBD1. The germline CDR1 and CDR2 sequences are SQVTM and ANQGSEA. The CDR3 sequence is 14 residues long. V was pared by 5 bases and J by 1 base, with 7 bases of the junction left unmatched.

The CDR3 loop is CASSLVGASYGYTF. The CDR3 DNA reads as TGTGCCAGCAGCTTGGTTGGGGCAAGCTATGGCTACACCTTC. The chain couples TRBV5-8 to TRBJ1-2; maybe TRBD1 (5 bases). V lost 0 bases to trimming and J lost 4 bases, with 10 bases between them. The germline gives CDR1 SGHTS, CDR2 YDEGEE. This CDR3 is built from 14 residues.

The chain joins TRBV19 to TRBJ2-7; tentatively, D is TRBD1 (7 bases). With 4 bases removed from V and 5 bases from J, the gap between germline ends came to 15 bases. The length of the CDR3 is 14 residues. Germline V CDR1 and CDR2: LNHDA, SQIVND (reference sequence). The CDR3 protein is CASSRGDSRHEQYF. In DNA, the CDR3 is TGTGCCAGTAGTAGGGGGGACAGTCGGCACGAGCAGTACTTC.

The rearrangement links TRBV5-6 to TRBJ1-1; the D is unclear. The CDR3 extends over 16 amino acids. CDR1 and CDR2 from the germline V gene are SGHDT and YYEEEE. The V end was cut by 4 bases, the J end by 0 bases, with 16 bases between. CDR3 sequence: CASSPWAGLMNTEAFF. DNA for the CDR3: TGTGCCAGCAGCCCATGGGCAGGCCTAATGAACACTGAAGCTTTCTTT.

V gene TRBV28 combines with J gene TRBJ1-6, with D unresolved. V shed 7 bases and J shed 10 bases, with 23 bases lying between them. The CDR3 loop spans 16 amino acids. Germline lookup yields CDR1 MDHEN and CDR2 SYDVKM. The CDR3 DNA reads TGTGCCAGCAAACTATTTCGGGCGGGTAATTCATCACCCCTCCACTTT. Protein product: CASKLFRAGNSSPLHF. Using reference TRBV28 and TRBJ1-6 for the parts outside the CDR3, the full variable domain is DVKVTQSSRYLVKRTGEKVFLECVQDMDHENMFWYRQDPGLGLRLIYFSYDVKMKEKGDIPEGYSVSREKKERFSLILESASTNQTSMYLCASKLFRAGNSSPLHFGNGTRLTVT.

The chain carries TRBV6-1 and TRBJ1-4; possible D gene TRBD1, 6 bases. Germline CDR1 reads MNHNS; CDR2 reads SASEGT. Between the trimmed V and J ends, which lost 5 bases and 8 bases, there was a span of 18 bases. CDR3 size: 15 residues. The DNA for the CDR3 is TGTGCCAGCAGTCTAAGGGGGAGGGGAGGGGAAAAACTGTTTTTT. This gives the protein CASSLRGRGGEKLFF.

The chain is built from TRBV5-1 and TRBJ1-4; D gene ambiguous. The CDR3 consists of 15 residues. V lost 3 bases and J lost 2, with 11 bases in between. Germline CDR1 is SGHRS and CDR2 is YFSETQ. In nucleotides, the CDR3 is TGCGCCAGCAGCTCCGGCGGTGGGACTAATGAAAAACTGTTTTTT. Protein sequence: CASSSGGGTNEKLFF. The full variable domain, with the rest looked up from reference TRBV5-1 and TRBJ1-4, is KAGVTQTPRYLIKTRGQQVTLSCSPISGHRSVSWYQQTPGQGLQFLFEYFSETQRNKGNFPGRFSGRQFSNSRSEMNVSTLELGDSALYLCASSSGGGTNEKLFFGSGTQLSVL.

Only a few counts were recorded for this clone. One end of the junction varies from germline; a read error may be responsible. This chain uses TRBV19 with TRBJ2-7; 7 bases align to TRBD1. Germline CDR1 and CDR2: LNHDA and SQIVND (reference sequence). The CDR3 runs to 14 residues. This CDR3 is CASSVETGTYEQYF. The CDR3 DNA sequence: TGTGCCAGTAGTGTAGAGACAGGGACCTACGAGCAGTACTTC.

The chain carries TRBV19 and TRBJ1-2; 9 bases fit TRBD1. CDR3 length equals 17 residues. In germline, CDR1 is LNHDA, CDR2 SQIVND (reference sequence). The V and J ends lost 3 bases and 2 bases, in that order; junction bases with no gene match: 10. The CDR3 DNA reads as TGTGCCAGTAGTATCGGAACTGGGACAGGGAAAAACTATGGCTACACCTTC. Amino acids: CASSIGTGTGKNYGYTF.

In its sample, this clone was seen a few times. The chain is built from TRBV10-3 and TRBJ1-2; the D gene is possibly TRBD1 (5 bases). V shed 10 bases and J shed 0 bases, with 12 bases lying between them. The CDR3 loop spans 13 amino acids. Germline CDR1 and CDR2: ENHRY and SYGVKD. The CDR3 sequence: CATLGGANYGYTF. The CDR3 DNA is TGTGCCACCCTGGGGGGGGCTAACTATGGCTACACCTTC.

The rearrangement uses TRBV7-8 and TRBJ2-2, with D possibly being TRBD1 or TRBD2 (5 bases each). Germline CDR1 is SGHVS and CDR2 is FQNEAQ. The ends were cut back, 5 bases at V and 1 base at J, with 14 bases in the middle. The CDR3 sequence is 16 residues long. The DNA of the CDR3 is TGTGCCAGCAGCCCAAAGAGGGGAGAGAACACCGGGGAGCTGTTTTTT. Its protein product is CASSPKRGENTGELFF.

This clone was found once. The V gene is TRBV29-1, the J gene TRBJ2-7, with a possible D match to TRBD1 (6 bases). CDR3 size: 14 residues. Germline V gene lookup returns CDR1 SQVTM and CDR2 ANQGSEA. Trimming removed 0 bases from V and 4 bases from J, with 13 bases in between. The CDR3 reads CSVEETGARYEQYF. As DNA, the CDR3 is TGCAGCGTTGAAGAGACAGGAGCACGGTACGAGCAGTACTTC.

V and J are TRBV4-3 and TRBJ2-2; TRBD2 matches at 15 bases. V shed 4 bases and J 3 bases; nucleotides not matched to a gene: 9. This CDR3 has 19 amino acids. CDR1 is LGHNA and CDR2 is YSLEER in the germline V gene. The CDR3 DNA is TGCGCCAGCAGCCTATCCGGGACTAGCGGGGGGCGGGACACCGGGGAGCTGTTTTTT. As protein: CASSLSGTSGGRDTGELFF.

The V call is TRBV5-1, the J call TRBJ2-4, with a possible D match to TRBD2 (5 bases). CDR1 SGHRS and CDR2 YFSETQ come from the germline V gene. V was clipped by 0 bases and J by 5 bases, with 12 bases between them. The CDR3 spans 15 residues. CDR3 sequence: CASSLAGGSENIQYF. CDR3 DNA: TGCGCCAGCAGCTTGGCGGGCGGGTCAGAAAACATTCAGTACTTC.

In DNA, the CDR3 is TGTGCCTGGAGCGAGGGTGCGTACTATGGCTACACCTTC. Its protein is CAWSEGAYYGYTF. The chain has TRBV30 and TRBJ1-2, with D unresolved. Per germline, CDR1 GTSNPN and CDR2 SVGIG (reference sequence). V was trimmed by 3 bases and J by 3 bases, leaving 11 bases between them. The CDR3 loop spans 13 amino acids. Full variable domain (missing parts from reference TRBV30 and TRBJ1-2): SQTIHQWPATLVQPVGSPLSLECTVEGTSNPNLYWYRQAAGRGLQLLFYSVGIGQISSEVPQNLSASRPQDRQFILSSKKLLLSDSGFYLCAWSEGAYYGYTFGSGTRLTVV.

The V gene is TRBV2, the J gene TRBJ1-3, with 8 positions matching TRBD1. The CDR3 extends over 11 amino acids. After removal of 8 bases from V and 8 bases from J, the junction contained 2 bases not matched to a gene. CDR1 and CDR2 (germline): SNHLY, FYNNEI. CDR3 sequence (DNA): TGTGCCAGCCAGGGGGCGGACACCATATATTTT. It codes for CASQGADTIYF.

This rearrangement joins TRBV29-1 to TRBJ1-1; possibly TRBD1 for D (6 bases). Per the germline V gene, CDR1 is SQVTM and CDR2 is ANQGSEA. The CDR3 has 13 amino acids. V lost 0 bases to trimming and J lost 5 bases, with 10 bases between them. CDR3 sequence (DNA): TGCAGCGTTGAAGAGCCTAGGGGGACTGAAGCTTTCTTT. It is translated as CSVEEPRGTEAFF.

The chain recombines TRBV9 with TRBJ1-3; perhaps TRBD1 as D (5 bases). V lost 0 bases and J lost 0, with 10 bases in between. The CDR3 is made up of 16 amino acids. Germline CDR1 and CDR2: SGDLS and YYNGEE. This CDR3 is CASSVGAGSSGNTIYF. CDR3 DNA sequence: TGTGCCAGCAGCGTAGGGGCAGGGTCCTCTGGAAACACCATATATTTT.

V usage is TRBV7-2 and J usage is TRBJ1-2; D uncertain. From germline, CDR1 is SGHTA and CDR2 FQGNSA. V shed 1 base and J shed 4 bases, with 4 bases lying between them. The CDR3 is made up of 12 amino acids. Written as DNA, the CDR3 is TGTGCCAGCAGCTTAGACGGCTATGGCTACACCTTC. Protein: CASSLDGYGYTF.

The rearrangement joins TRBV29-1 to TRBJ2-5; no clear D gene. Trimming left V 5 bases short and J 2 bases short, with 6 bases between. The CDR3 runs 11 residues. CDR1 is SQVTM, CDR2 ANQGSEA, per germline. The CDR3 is CSVRVQETQYF. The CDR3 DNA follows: TGCAGCGTTCGGGTACAAGAGACCCAGTACTTC.

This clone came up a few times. CDR3 in DNA: TGTGCCACCAGCAGAACTAGCGGGGGCTCAGGGGGGACCCAGTACTTC. Translation: CATSRTSGGSGGTQYF. V gene TRBV15 combines with J gene TRBJ2-5; TRBD2 matches 11 bases. Trimming took 2 bases from V and 7 from J; bases not matched to a gene: 9. Germline V gene data show CDR1 as LNHNV and CDR2 as YYDKDF (reference sequence). The CDR3 consists of 16 residues. The whole variable domain, remainder taken from reference TRBV15 and TRBJ2-5, is DAMVIQNPRYQVTQFGKPVTLSCSQTLNHNVMYWYQQKSSQAPKLLFHYYDKDFNNEADTPDNFQSRRPNTSFCFLDIRSPGLGDTAMYLCATSRTSGGSGGTQYFGPGTRLLVL.

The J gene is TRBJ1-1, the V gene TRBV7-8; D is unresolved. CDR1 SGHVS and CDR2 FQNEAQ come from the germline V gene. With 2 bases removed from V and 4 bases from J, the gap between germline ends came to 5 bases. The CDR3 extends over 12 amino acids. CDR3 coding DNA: TGTGCCAGCAGCTTATCGAGCACTGAAGCTTTCTTT. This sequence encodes CASSLSSTEAFF. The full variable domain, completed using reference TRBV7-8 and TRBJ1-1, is GAGVSQSPRYKVAKRGQDVALRCDPISGHVSLFWYQQALGQGPEFLTYFQNEAQLDKSGLPSDRFFAERPEGSVSTLKIQRTQQEDSAVYLCASSLSSTEAFFGQGTRLTVV.

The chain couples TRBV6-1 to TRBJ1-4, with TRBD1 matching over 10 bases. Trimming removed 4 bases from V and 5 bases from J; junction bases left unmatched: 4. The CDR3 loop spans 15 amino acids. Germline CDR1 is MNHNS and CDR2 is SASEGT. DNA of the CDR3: TGTGCCAGCAGTGGGTCGACAGGGGGCAATGAAAAACTGTTTTTT. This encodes CASSGSTGGNEKLFF.

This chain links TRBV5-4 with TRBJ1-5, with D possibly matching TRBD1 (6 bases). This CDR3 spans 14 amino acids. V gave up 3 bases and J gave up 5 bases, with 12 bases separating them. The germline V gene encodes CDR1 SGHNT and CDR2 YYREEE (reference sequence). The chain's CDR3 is CASSSRGEDQPQHF. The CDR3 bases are TGTGCCAGCAGCTCCAGGGGTGAGGATCAGCCCCAGCATTTT.